The 4 T cell receptor beta chains given below trace back to one sample, sequenced in a study of chemoradiotherapy in HPV16-positive cancers (dated by TCRdb to between 2021 and 2022). Libraries were constructed by the immunoSEQ multiplex PCR assay. The immuneACCESS repertoire file appears here via TCRdb, limited to in-frame rearrangements. These files lack a portion of the clones; in checked studies, under half of the deficit traces to unresolved V genes, and the cause of the others is not known. Across this sample there are approximately 1,900 clones, with around 90% seen only once. The top ten clonotypes cover roughly 2.5% of the sample. Specimen: tumor tissue, collected from a patient who underwent chemoradiotherapy. The receptors stem from a human donor with HPV-associated anogenital cancer.

This chain links TRBV2 with TRBJ2-3; 7 nucleotides align to TRBD2. V lost 4 bases, J lost 2 bases, and 6 bases stayed unmatched. The CDR3 runs 15 residues. Germline V gene data show CDR1 as SNHLY and CDR2 as FYNNEI. As DNA, the CDR3 is TGTGCCAGCAGTGGTGCGGGACTACCCACAGATACGCAGTATTTT. Translation: CASSGAGLPTDTQYF.

V is TRBV21-1 and J is TRBJ1-2. TRBV21-1 is labeled a pseudogene. CDR3 size: 16 residues. As DNA, the CDR3 is TGTGCCAGCAGCAAAGCGGCTAAAGCGGCGAACTATGGCTACACCTTC. Its translation is CASSKAAKAANYGYTF.

The chain combines TRBV5-4 with TRBJ2-5; a weak D match, TRBD1 (6 bases). V lost 6 bases to trimming and J lost 4 bases, with 16 bases between them. The CDR3 loop spans 14 amino acids. The germline V gene encodes CDR1 SGHNT and CDR2 YYREEE (reference sequence). The CDR3, as DNA: TGTGCCAGCACCCTAGACAGGCGGCCAGAGACCCAGTACTTC. It specifies CASTLDRRPETQYF.

The V call is TRBV5-4, the J call TRBJ2-3; D gene uncertain. The CDR3 loop spans 17 amino acids. CDR1 and CDR2 (germline): SGHNT, YYREEE (reference sequence). The V end was cut by 0 bases, the J end by 3 bases, with 17 bases between. The CDR3 DNA is TGTGCCAGCAGCTTGGAGCCGGATGTCAGGTTAACAGATACGCAGTATTTT. Translation: CASSLEPDVRLTDTQYF.